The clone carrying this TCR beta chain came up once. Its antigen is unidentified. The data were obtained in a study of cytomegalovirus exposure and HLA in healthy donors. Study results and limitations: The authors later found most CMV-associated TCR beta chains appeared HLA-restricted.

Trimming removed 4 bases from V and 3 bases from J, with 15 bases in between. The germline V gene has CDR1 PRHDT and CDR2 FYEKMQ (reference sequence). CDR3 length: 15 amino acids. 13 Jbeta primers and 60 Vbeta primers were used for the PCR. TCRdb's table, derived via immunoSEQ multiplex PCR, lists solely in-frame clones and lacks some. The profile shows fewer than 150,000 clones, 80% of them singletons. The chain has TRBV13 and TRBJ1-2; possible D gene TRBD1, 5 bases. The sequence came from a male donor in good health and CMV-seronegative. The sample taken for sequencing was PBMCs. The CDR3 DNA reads TGTGCCAGCAGCTCAGGTTGGCAGGGCCACTATGGCTACACCTTC. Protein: CASSSGWQGHYGYTF.